One T cell receptor (beta chain) is described in this entry. Its antigen remains unknown. The entry originates in a study of cytomegalovirus exposure and HLA in healthy donors. The primer mix had 60 Vbeta and 13 Jbeta primers. The assay was immunoSEQ multiplex PCR, and TCRdb's table has in-frame clones only and misses some. Counted here are about 100,000 clones, 55% to 75% occurring once; the ten biggest clones make up approximately 3.9%. Study-wide results and caveats: The study labeled more than 150 TCR beta chains cytomegalovirus-associated. TCR association rates varied by HLA locus in a later analysis, with DRB1 highest and HLA-C lowest. Rarity held for most TCR sequences, but there were some public TCRs that occurred in many donors.

This CDR3 comprises 15 residues. The clonotype was recovered from a man in his thirties or forties in good health and CMV-seropositive. V gene TRBV21-1 combines with J gene TRBJ1-5; the table's TRBD1 call for D was not verified on the DNA. TRBV21-1 is a pseudogene segment. The sequenced sample consisted of PBMCs. CDR3 amino acids: CASSRPGQGRQPQHF. In DNA form, the CDR3 reads TGTGCCAGCAGCAGGCCAGGACAGGGACGACAGCCCCAGCATTTT.